This T cell receptor beta chain comes out of a study of T-cell memory formation after mild COVID-19. Study-level results: Of the contracting clones, CD4+ ones lay mainly in CM and EM, and CD8+ ones in EMRA.

This clonotype turned up a few times. Its antigen is currently unknown. TCRdb used MiXCR to reprocess the 5' RACE reads, holding one entry per CDR3 protein. The repertoire consists of about 180,000 distinct CDR3 sequences, with under 20% occurring once and the leading ten covering approximately 4%. Trimming pared 6 bases from V and 7 bases from J, leaving 22 bases between. CDR1 is MNHEY and CDR2 is SVGAGI in the germline V gene. This CDR3 is 16 amino acids long. Sequencing was done on a sample of PBMCs or a T cell subset sorted from them (not recorded which). The TCR originated in a man between 18 and 35 years old who had mild COVID-19 (a few samples of this study predate the infection). Cell type and time point are not known. The chain couples TRBV6-5 to TRBJ1-5; D unclear. In DNA form, the CDR3 reads TGTGCCAGCAGCCGTGCCCAAGATCGGCCGGGGCAGCCCCAGCATTTT. Protein sequence: CASSRAQDRPGQPQHF.